A selection of T cell receptor beta chains follows, all from one sample in a study of shared clonotypes between healthy human individuals. TCRdb keeps only in-frame clones here, not all; method: immunoSEQ multiplex PCR. Here the sample spans millions of clones, about 94% being singletons. What was sequenced was naive CD8+ T cells sorted from blood. The receptors originated from a man younger than 35 in good health. Each CDR3 is given with its conserved first and last residue. The order of the fields is J gene, D gene, clone size, V gene, CDR3 protein, CDR3 DNA. D genes are given only for firm matches. Size is omitted from some rows. Given values are once, few, many or a class for expanded clones.

J: TRBJ1-1
D: NA
size: NA
V: TRBV7-9
CDR3: CASSDGENTEAFF
DNA: TGTGCCAGCAGTGACGGGGAGAACACTGAAGCTTTCTTT

J: TRBJ2-7
D: NA
size: NA
V: TRBV27
CDR3: CASSSKAASYEQYF
DNA: TGTGCCAGCAGTTCTAAGGCAGCCTCTTACGAGCAGTACTTC

J: TRBJ1-6
D: NA
size: NA
V: TRBV13
CDR3: CASSQGMPGSPLHF
DNA: TGTGCCAGCAGCCAGGGTATGCCGGGTTCACCCCTCCACTTT

J: TRBJ2-7
D: NA
size: NA
V: TRBV27
CDR3: CASSVIDGYEQYF
DNA: TGTGCCAGCAGCGTAATTGACGGCTACGAGCAGTACTTC

J: TRBJ2-5
D: NA
size: NA
V: TRBV5-1
CDR3: CASSLVVQGQETQYF
DNA: TGCGCCAGCAGCTTGGTCGTGCAGGGCCAAGAGACCCAGTACTTC

J: TRBJ1-6
D: NA
size: NA
V: TRBV23-1
CDR3: CASSQSAGPSSYNSPLHF
DNA: TGCGCCAGCAGTCAATCTGCAGGGCCAAGCTCCTATAATTCACCCCTCCACTTT

J: TRBJ1-1
D: NA
size: few
V: TRBV5-1
CDR3: CASSLVQGMNTEAFF
DNA: TGCGCCAGCAGCTTGGTGCAGGGTATGAACACTGAAGCTTTCTTT

J: TRBJ2-5
D: NA
size: NA
V: TRBV5-1
CDR3: CASSLENGGGETQYF
DNA: TGCGCCAGCAGCTTGGAAAATGGAGGTGGCGAGACCCAGTACTTC

J: TRBJ2-5
D: NA
size: NA
V: TRBV29-1
CDR3: CSVVTRETQYF
DNA: TGCAGCGTTGTGACTAGGGAGACCCAGTACTTC

J: TRBJ1-2
D: TRBD1
size: NA
V: TRBV5-4
CDR3: CASSWTGGLYGYTF
DNA: TGTGCCAGCAGCTGGACAGGGGGCCTCTATGGCTACACCTTC

J: TRBJ2-3
D: NA
size: NA
V: TRBV7-9
CDR3: CASRESGTDTQYF
DNA: TGTGCCAGCCGGGAGTCTGGCACAGATACGCAGTATTTT

J: TRBJ1-3
D: NA
size: once
V: TRBV11-2
CDR3: CASSLGLSSGNTIYF
DNA: TGTGCCAGCAGCCTAGGACTGAGCTCTGGAAACACCATATATTTT

J: TRBJ2-7
D: TRBD1
size: NA
V: TRBV7-2
CDR3: CASSFRDSLKGEQYF
DNA: TGTGCCAGCAGCTTTAGGGACAGCCTTAAGGGCGAGCAGTACTTC

J: TRBJ2-7
D: NA
size: NA
V: TRBV5-1
CDR3: CASNEEGSYEQYF
DNA: TGCGCCAGCAACGAGGAGGGCTCCTACGAGCAGTACTTC

J: TRBJ2-7
D: TRBD1
size: NA
V: TRBV27
CDR3: CASRGQGDYEQYF
DNA: TGTGCCAGCAGGGGACAGGGGGACTACGAGCAGTACTTC

J: TRBJ2-3
D: TRBD2
size: once
V: TRBV4-3
CDR3: CASSQVASGSDTQYF
DNA: TGCGCCAGCAGCCAAGTGGCTAGCGGGAGTGATACGCAGTATTTT

J: TRBJ2-2
D: TRBD2
size: NA
V: TRBV14
CDR3: CASSQLGLAGPGELFF
DNA: TGTGCCAGCAGCCAACTGGGACTAGCGGGGCCCGGGGAGCTGTTTTTT

J: TRBJ1-2
D: NA
size: NA
V: TRBV14
CDR3: CAIDSGGGYTF
DNA: TGTGCCATCGACAGCGGGGGTGGCTACACCTTC

J: TRBJ2-4
D: NA
size: NA
V: TRBV4-1
CDR3: CASSQSGDIQYF
DNA: TGCGCCAGCAGCCAATCCGGGGACATTCAGTACTTC

J: TRBJ2-3
D: TRBD2
size: NA
V: TRBV9
CDR3: CASSVDLAGTDTQYF
DNA: TGTGCCAGCAGCGTAGATCTAGCGGGGACAGATACGCAGTATTTT

J: TRBJ2-7
D: TRBD1
size: NA
V: TRBV7-9
CDR3: CASSLWTGGNPSSYEQYF
DNA: TGTGCCAGCAGCCTATGGACAGGGGGTAACCCTAGCTCCTACGAGCAGTACTTC

J: TRBJ2-2
D: TRBD1
size: NA
V: TRBV7-9
CDR3: CASRARTGTDLNTGELFF
DNA: TGTGCCAGCAGGGCAAGGACAGGGACGGATTTAAACACCGGGGAGCTGTTTTTT

J: TRBJ2-7
D: NA
size: NA
V: TRBV9
CDR3: CASSPEGSSYEQYF
DNA: TGTGCCAGCAGCCCGGAAGGCTCCTCCTACGAGCAGTACTTC

J: TRBJ2-2
D: NA
size: once
V: TRBV6-5
CDR3: CASSPYTGELFF
DNA: TGTGCCAGCAGCCCTTATACCGGGGAGCTGTTTTTT

J: TRBJ2-1
D: NA
size: NA
V: TRBV18
CDR3: CASSPEGPSYNEQFF
DNA: TGTGCCAGCTCACCAGAGGGGCCCTCCTACAATGAGCAGTTCTTC

J: TRBJ2-5
D: NA
size: NA
V: TRBV4-2
CDR3: CASSYETEDETQYF
DNA: TGTGCCAGCAGCTACGAGACAGAGGATGAGACCCAGTACTTC

J: TRBJ2-7
D: TRBD2
size: NA
V: TRBV4-3
CDR3: CASSQEAPGREGPYEQYF
DNA: TGCGCCAGCAGCCAAGAAGCTCCGGGGCGGGAGGGTCCCTACGAGCAGTACTTC

J: TRBJ2-7
D: NA
size: NA
V: TRBV5-1
CDR3: CASSSLANYYEQYF
DNA: TGCGCCAGCAGCTCCTTGGCGAATTACTACGAGCAGTACTTC

J: TRBJ2-1
D: NA
size: NA
V: TRBV6-6
CDR3: CASSYSLETNEQFF
DNA: TGTGCCAGCAGTTACTCCCTCGAGACAAATGAGCAGTTCTTC

J: TRBJ1-1
D: NA
size: NA
V: TRBV2
CDR3: CASNGIEAFF
DNA: TGTGCCAGCAATGGAATTGAAGCTTTCTTT

J: TRBJ1-2
D: TRBD1
size: NA
V: TRBV4-1
CDR3: CASSPTGGSYGYTF
DNA: TGCGCCAGCAGCCCGACAGGGGGGAGCTATGGCTACACCTTC

J: TRBJ2-3
D: TRBD2
size: NA
V: TRBV6-1
CDR3: CASSDGTSGYLTDTQYF
DNA: TGTGCCAGCAGTGACGGGACTAGCGGTTATCTCACAGATACGCAGTATTTT

J: TRBJ2-7
D: NA
size: NA
V: TRBV19
CDR3: CASSIEGFDGSSYEQYF
DNA: TGTGCCAGTAGTATAGAGGGGTTCGACGGAAGCTCCTACGAGCAGTACTTC